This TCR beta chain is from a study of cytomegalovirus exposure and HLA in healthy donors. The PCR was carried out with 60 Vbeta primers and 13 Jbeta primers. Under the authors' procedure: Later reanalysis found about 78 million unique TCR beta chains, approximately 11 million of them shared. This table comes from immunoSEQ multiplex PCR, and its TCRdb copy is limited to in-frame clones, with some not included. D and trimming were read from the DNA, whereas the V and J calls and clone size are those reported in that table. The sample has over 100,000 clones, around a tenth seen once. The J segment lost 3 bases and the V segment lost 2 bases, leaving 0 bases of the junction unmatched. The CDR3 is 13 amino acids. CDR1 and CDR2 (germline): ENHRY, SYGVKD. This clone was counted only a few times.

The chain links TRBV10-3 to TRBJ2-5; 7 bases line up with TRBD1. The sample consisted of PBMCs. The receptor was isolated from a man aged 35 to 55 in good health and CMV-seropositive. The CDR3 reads CAISETGEETQYF. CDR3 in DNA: TGTGCCATCAGTGAGACAGGGGAAGAGACCCAGTACTTC.